This entry features one TCR beta chain sequence. Germline V gives CDR1 SNHLY, CDR2 FYNNEI. The CDR3 is 13 amino acids. The trim removed 7 bases at V and 9 bases at J, leaving 6 bases unmatched. This sample is drawn from a study of T cell changes during pregnancy in multiple sclerosis. TCRdb's copy holds only in-frame clones and misses some; the assay was immunoSEQ multiplex PCR. This table has some 60,000 clones, roughly 89% appearing once. The TCR sequence derives from a human donor whose cells served as feeder cells for cultures in a pregnancy study. The chain recombines TRBV2 with TRBJ2-1, with 10 bases that match TRBD2. Sequences were obtained from peripheral blood from another person, used as feeder cells. The CDR3 region has the DNA TGTGCCAGCACTAGCGGGAGAGTGAGTGAGCAGTTCTTC. Its translation is CASTSGRVSEQFF.